These T cell receptor beta chains were read from a single sample in a study of identical twins. TCRdb re-called the 5' RACE reads with MiXCR, one entry per CDR3 protein. The sample carries about 920,000 distinct CDR3 sequences, approximately 13% recorded once. Separately, the same data were catalogued under a study of yellow fever vaccine responses in identical twins.

Material for sequencing was PBMCs. Every receptor here comes from a woman between 18 and 29 years old in good health. Each CDR3 is given with its conserved first and last residue. The D gene is left open where the match is weak. Part of the rows lack a size; the others show once, few, many or a class for expanded clones.

j_call	clone_size	cdr3_length	d_call	v_call	cdr3_nt	cdr3_aa
TRBJ1-4	NA	17	TRBD1	TRBV2	TGTGCCAGCAGTGTGCCTCAAACAGGGGCGCCTAATGAAAAACTGTTTTTT	CASSVPQTGAPNEKLFF
TRBJ2-7	few	12	TRBD2	TRBV20-1	TGCAGTGGGACTAGCGGGAGTTTGGAGCAGTACTTC	CSGTSGSLEQYF
TRBJ1-6	few	14	TRBD1	TRBV28	TGTGCCAGCACCCCGACAGGGGTCCCTTCACCCCTCCACTTT	CASTPTGVPSPLHF
TRBJ2-4	many	15	TRBD1	TRBV25-1	TGTGCCAGCAGTCCTCCGGGACAGGTCAAAAACATTCAGTACTTC	CASSPPGQVKNIQYF
TRBJ2-2	few	12	NA	TRBV28	TGTGCCAGCAGTTTAGTTAACGGGGAGCTGTTTTTT	CASSLVNGELFF
TRBJ2-7	few	17	NA	TRBV28	TGTGCCAGCAGCCCCTCCAACACTGGCGGCTATAGCTACGAGCAGTACTTC	CASSPSNTGGYSYEQYF
TRBJ2-1	many	16	TRBD2	TRBV27	TGTGCCAGCAGTTTAGACGCTAGCGGGAGAATCAGTGAGCAGTTCTTC	CASSLDASGRISEQFF
TRBJ2-7	NA	16	TRBD1	TRBV27	TGTGCCAGCAGTTTGAGGCCAGGGGGCGCCTATTACGAGCAGTACTTC	CASSLRPGGAYYEQYF
TRBJ1-5	NA	13	NA	TRBV6-1	TGTGCCAGCACCCAAACACAGTCCCAGCCCCAGCATTTT	CASTQTQSQPQHF
TRBJ1-1	few	13	NA	TRBV2	TGTGCCAGCAGTGACCTTGGGTCTAATGAAGCTTTCTTT	CASSDLGSNEAFF
TRBJ2-2	many	14	TRBD2	TRBV12-3/TRBV12-4	TGTGCCAGCAGTTTACTAGCGGAAACCGGGGAGCTGTTTTTT	CASSLLAETGELFF
TRBJ2-1	NA	16	NA	TRBV12-3/TRBV12-4	TGTGCCAGCAGTCCCTTTAGTGGGGGATCCTACAATGAGCAGTTCTTC	CASSPFSGGSYNEQFF
TRBJ1-2	NA	14	NA	TRBV4-1	TGCGCCAGCAGCCAAGAGGAGGGATACTATGGCTACACCTTC	CASSQEEGYYGYTF
TRBJ2-1	many	10	NA	TRBV20-1	TGCAGTGCTAGAGAAGGAGAGCAGTTCTTC	CSAREGEQFF
TRBJ2-7	NA	16	TRBD1	TRBV10-3	TGTGCCATCAGTGAGGTGGGACAGGGGGGCCCCTACGAGCAGTACTTC	CAISEVGQGGPYEQYF
TRBJ2-3	few	14	NA	TRBV5-1	TGCGCCAGCAGCTCCCCCGCCTTCACAGATACGCAGTATTTT	CASSSPAFTDTQYF
TRBJ2-5	many	15	TRBD2	TRBV28	TGTGCCAGCAGTTTACCTAGCGGGGGAGAAGAGACCCAGTACTTC	CASSLPSGGEETQYF
TRBJ2-7	few	13	TRBD1	TRBV29-1	TGCAGCGTTGAACAGGGGGCAGGGTACGAGCAGTACTTC	CSVEQGAGYEQYF
TRBJ2-5	NA	12	TRBD2	TRBV20-1	TGCAGTGCGACTAGCGGTCAAGAGACCCAGTACTTC	CSATSGQETQYF
TRBJ2-3	NA	15	TRBD2	TRBV5-1	TGCGCCAGCAGCTTGGAACGGGAGGGCCTCGATACGCAGTATTTT	CASSLEREGLDTQYF
TRBJ2-5	NA	15	TRBD2	TRBV7-9	TGTGCCAGCAGCTTAGGCGGGGGGGCGGCGGAGACCCAGTACTTC	CASSLGGGAAETQYF
TRBJ1-5	NA	14	NA	TRBV15	TGTGCCACCAGCAGAGAACCGGGGGATCAGCCCCAGCATTTT	CATSREPGDQPQHF
TRBJ2-6	NA	15	TRBD1	TRBV28	TGTGCCAGCGGGACAGGGGGCTCTGGGGCCAACGTCCTGACTTTC	CASGTGGSGANVLTF